The next 2 T cell receptor beta chains were all read from a single sample in a study of MAIT cells during Salmonella Paratyphi A infection. The study's findings and limits: MAIT cell TRBV usage was oligoclonal, favouring TRBV20 and TRBV6, and apparently unchanged by infection.

These receptors are not linked to any known antigen. TCRdb fed the 5' RACE reads into MiXCR, producing one record per CDR3 protein. The repertoire holds fewer than 650 distinct CDR3 sequences, with around 33% as singletons. Time point of the sample: before S. Paratyphi A challenge (baseline). The MAIT cell gate was Valpha7.2+ CD161+ T cells, sorted by flow cytometry. This sample comprised MAIT cells from blood, obtained at the first sampling point of the challenge study. Receptors originate from a person aged 18 to 75 who was deliberately infected with Salmonella Paratyphi A in a paratyphoid fever challenge study.

The rearrangement joins TRBV20-1 to TRBJ2-5, with 12 bases fitting TRBD2. CDR1 DFQATT and CDR2 SNEGSKA come from the germline V gene (reference sequence). Trimming at V came to 1 base and at J to 2 bases, leaving 8 bases not matched to a gene. The CDR3 is 17 amino acids. The CDR3 spells CSARGLAGEGVQETQYF. The CDR3 DNA follows: TGCAGTGCTAGAGGACTAGCGGGAGAGGGAGTTCAAGAGACCCAGTACTTC.

The V and J genes are TRBV20-1 and TRBJ2-7; 8 positions agree with TRBD1. The CDR3 has 16 amino acids. Germline CDR1 DFQATT, CDR2 SNEGSKA (reference sequence). CDR3 sequence: CIAGDADRADSYEQYF. The DNA for the CDR3 is TGCATTGCCGGCGATGCGGACAGGGCCGACTCCTACGAGCAGTACTTC.